This passage covers 15 T cell receptor beta chains from one sample sequenced in a study of cytotoxic CD8 clonotypes in ibrutinib-treated CLL. Profiled with immunoSEQ multiplex PCR; TCRdb holds only in-frame clones, not every one. The profile shows around 97,000 clones, more than 75% of them singletons. The sample in question was PBMCs, obtained after 12 months of ibrutinib treatment. These receptor sequences come from a human donor with chronic lymphocytic leukemia.

This rearrangement joins TRBV7-3 to TRBJ2-7; a weak D match, TRBD1 (6 bases). V was shortened by 5 bases and J by 6 bases, with 14 bases between the two germline ends. Germline V gives CDR1 SGHTA, CDR2 FQGTGA. The length of the CDR3 is 13 residues. CDR3 nucleotide sequence: TGTGCCAGCAGCCCCGGGACAAACGGCGAGCAGTACTTC. Translation: CASSPGTNGEQYF.

The chain links TRBV6-6 to TRBJ2-1; D ambiguous. Germline V gene lookup returns CDR1 MNHNY and CDR2 SVGAGI (reference sequence). CDR3 length: 11 amino acids. V dropped 5 bases and J dropped 5 bases, with 4 bases sitting between them. CDR3: CASSHHNEQFF. Written as DNA, the CDR3 is TGTGCCAGCAGTCACCACAATGAGCAGTTCTTC.

The gene calls are TRBV27 and TRBJ2-1, with a tentative D call TRBD1 (6 bases). Germline assignment: CDR1 MNHEY and CDR2 SMNVEV (reference sequence). Trimming pared 2 bases from V and 0 bases from J, leaving 8 bases between. The CDR3 length is 15 residues. The CDR3 region is CASSLARGSYNEQFF. In DNA, the CDR3 is TGTGCCAGCAGTTTAGCCAGGGGCTCCTACAATGAGCAGTTCTTC.

The gene calls are TRBV6-5 and TRBJ2-3; D call uncertain. This CDR3 comprises 14 residues. V gave up 8 bases and J gave up 3 bases, with 15 bases separating them. The germline CDR1 and CDR2 sequences are MNHEY and SVGAGI. The CDR3 is CASSNLRKTDTQYF. The CDR3 nucleotides are TGTGCCAGCTCCAATCTTAGAAAGACAGATACGCAGTATTTT.

CDR3 region: CASSPAWGTVNTEAFF. DNA for the CDR3: TGTGCCAGTAGTCCGGCATGGGGGACAGTTAACACTGAAGCTTTCTTT. V gene TRBV19 combines with J gene TRBJ1-1; the match to TRBD1 covers 7 bases. Germline V gene lookup returns CDR1 LNHDA and CDR2 SQIVND (reference sequence). Trimming at V came to 5 bases and at J to 2 bases, leaving 11 bases not matched to a gene. The CDR3 covers 16 residues.

The chain combines TRBV18 with TRBJ2-7, with a tentative D call TRBD1 (6 bases). CDR3 length equals 15 residues. The V gene lost 3 bases and the J gene lost 7 bases, with 19 bases spanning the gap. From germline, CDR1 is KGHSH and CDR2 LQKENI. The CDR3 loop is CASSPRDILAREQYF. CDR3 nucleotide sequence: TGTGCCAGCTCACCTCGGGACATCCTTGCGAGGGAGCAGTACTTC.

The rearrangement joins TRBV5-1 to TRBJ2-1; the match to TRBD1 covers 9 bases. Looked up from germline, CDR1 is SGHRS and CDR2 is YFSETQ. CDR3 size: 15 residues. V shed 5 bases and J 7 bases; nucleotides not matched to a gene: 10. The CDR3 region is CASRWSGQGGNEQFF. The CDR3 DNA reads as TGCGCCAGCAGGTGGTCGGGACAGGGTGGGAATGAGCAGTTCTTC.

The gene calls are TRBV18 and TRBJ1-1; 7 bases are shared with TRBD1. V lost 2 bases and J lost 6; bases outside the gene matches: 6. The CDR3 contains 14 residues. Per germline, CDR1 KGHSH and CDR2 LQKENI. The CDR3 bases are TGTGCCAGCTCACCATACCGGGACAGCCCTGAAGCTTTCTTT. Its protein product is CASSPYRDSPEAFF.

The chain is built from TRBV20-1 and TRBJ1-1; possibly TRBD1 for D (6 bases). The CDR3 extends over 11 amino acids. The V and J ends lost 7 bases and 6 bases respectively, with 12 bases between them. Germline V gene lookup returns CDR1 DFQATT and CDR2 SNEGSKA (reference sequence). The CDR3 sequence is CSGRGNAEAFF. The CDR3, as DNA: TGCAGTGGCAGGGGCAACGCTGAAGCTTTCTTT.

The chain employs TRBV5-1 and TRBJ1-2; D is possibly TRBD1 (6 bases). CDR1 is SGHRS and CDR2 is YFSETQ in the germline V gene. This CDR3 is 15 amino acids long. V was clipped by 6 bases and J by 2 bases, with 17 bases between them. CDR3 coding DNA: TGCGCCAGCAAAGGGGGGACATCTAGCAACTATGGCTACACCTTC. Encoded protein: CASKGGTSSNYGYTF. Filled out from reference TRBV5-1 and TRBJ1-2, the complete variable domain reads KAGVTQTPRYLIKTRGQQVTLSCSPISGHRSVSWYQQTPGQGLQFLFEYFSETQRNKGNFPGRFSGRQFSNSRSEMNVSTLELGDSALYLCASKGGTSSNYGYTFGSGTRLTVV.

The chain is built from TRBV4-2 and TRBJ2-2; the match to TRBD2 covers 9 bases. Germline assignment: CDR1 LGHNA and CDR2 YNFKEQ. V shed 3 bases, J shed 0 bases, and the junction held 11 bases outside the gene matches. The CDR3 covers 19 residues. CDR3: CASSQAAGGANTNTGELFF. The CDR3 DNA reads as TGTGCCAGCAGCCAGGCAGCGGGGGGCGCTAATACGAACACCGGGGAGCTGTTTTTT.

V gene TRBV5-1 combines with J gene TRBJ2-5, with TRBD2 identical over 9 bases. The DNA end is more similar to TRBJ2-7, so the J call may be wrong. In germline, CDR1 is SGHRS, CDR2 YFSETQ. CDR3 length equals 16 residues. This CDR3 reads CASSPSSGLAAYEQYF. The CDR3 DNA reads TGCGCCAGCAGCCCATCGTCGGGACTAGCAGCCTACGAGCAGTACTTC.

The V gene is TRBV7-8, the J gene TRBJ1-5, with D perhaps matching TRBD1 (6 bases). The CDR3 has 13 residues. The V gene's germline CDR1 is SGHVS and CDR2 FQNEAQ. The V and J ends lost 2 bases and 7 bases respectively, with 9 bases between them. The DNA of the CDR3 is TGTGCCAGCAGCTTACTGGGGGGCCAGCCCCAGCATTTT. Its protein is CASSLLGGQPQHF.

The V gene is TRBV5-5, the J gene TRBJ2-2; D not resolved. V lost 0 bases and J 6 bases, leaving 9 bases between the germline ends. CDR3 size: 14 residues. Germline V gene data show CDR1 as SGHKS and CDR2 as YYEKEE (reference sequence). DNA for the CDR3: TGTGCCAGCAGCTTGGAACAGTCCGCCGGGGAGCTGTTTTTT. It yields the protein CASSLEQSAGELFF.

The chain has TRBV19 and TRBJ1-1; 8 bases agree with TRBD1. V lost 6 bases and J lost 2; bases outside the gene matches: 8. Per the germline V gene, CDR1 is LNHDA and CDR2 is SQIVND (reference sequence). There are 15 residues in the CDR3. The CDR3 loop reads CASSWTGIGNTEAFF. The CDR3 coding sequence is TGTGCCAGTAGCTGGACAGGGATAGGTAACACTGAAGCTTTCTTT. The full variable domain, rest sourced from reference TRBV19 and TRBJ1-1, is DGGITQSPKYLFRKEGQNVTLSCEQNLNHDAMYWYRQDPGQGLRLIYYSQIVNDFQKGDIAEGYSVSREKKESFPLTVTSAQKNPTAFYLCASSWTGIGNTEAFFGQGTRLTVV.